The following is a TCR beta chain sequence with its context. The trim removed 3 bases at V and 1 base at J, leaving 2 bases unmatched. Germline CDR1 LNHNV, CDR2 YYDKDF (reference sequence). The CDR3 totals 15 residues. Sequencing was performed with immunoSEQ multiplex PCR; in TCRdb, only in-frame clones are kept and a portion is missing. The table shows about 58,000 clones, with around 91% occurring only once. The sample comes from a study of blood T cell repertoires in COVID-19. Overall study: The United States, Italy and Spain were the sources of the acute and convalescent COVID-19 samples. Sources were T cells, B-cell-depleted T cells, or PBMCs; the material itself was cDNA or gDNA.

This chain connects TRBV15 to TRBJ2-7; 11 bases match TRBD2. This receptor was obtained from a man in his sixties with active COVID-19. The sequenced sample consisted of peripheral blood. The CDR3 reads CATSRGTSGSYEQYF. The CDR3 DNA sequence: TGTGCCACCAGCAGGGGGACTAGCGGTTCCTACGAGCAGTACTTC.